This TCR beta chain was documented in a study of blood T cell repertoires in COVID-19. In the study overall: The United States, Italy and Spain provided the acute and convalescent COVID-19 samples. Sources were T cells, B-cell-depleted T cells, or PBMCs; the material itself was cDNA or gDNA.

This CDR3 is built from 17 residues. Germline V lookup: CDR1 SGHRS, CDR2 YFSETQ. V lost 0 bases and J 1 base, leaving 16 bases between the germline ends. Per the study methods: Amplified reference gene primers provided the basis for estimating nucleated cell counts. Clones were read by immunoSEQ multiplex PCR, and TCRdb kept only the in-frame ones, dropping some. That table is the source of V, J and clone size, and D and trimming were worked out from the DNA. The sample records some 74,000 clones, around four fifths being singletons. The sample was peripheral blood. The chain couples TRBV5-1 to TRBJ1-1, with D possibly being TRBD1 (6 bases). The sequence came from a woman of 80 years or more with acute or convalescent COVID-19. CDR3 DNA: TGCGCCAGCAGCTTGGGGTGGGGGCGCTTATCGAACACTGAAGCTTTCTTT. Protein: CASSLGWGRLSNTEAFF.